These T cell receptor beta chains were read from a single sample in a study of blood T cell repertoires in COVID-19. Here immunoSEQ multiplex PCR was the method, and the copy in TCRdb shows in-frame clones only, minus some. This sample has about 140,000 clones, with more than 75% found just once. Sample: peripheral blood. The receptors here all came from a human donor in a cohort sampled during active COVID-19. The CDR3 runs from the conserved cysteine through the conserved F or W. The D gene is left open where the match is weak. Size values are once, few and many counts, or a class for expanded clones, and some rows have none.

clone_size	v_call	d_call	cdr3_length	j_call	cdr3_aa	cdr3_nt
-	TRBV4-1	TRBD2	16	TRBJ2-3	CASSQVGGGVTDTQYF	TGCGCCAGCAGCCAAGTCGGGGGGGGAGTCACAGATACGCAGTATTTT
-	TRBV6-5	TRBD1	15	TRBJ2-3	CASSPGQGGADTQYF	TGTGCCAGCAGTCCGGGACAGGGGGGCGCAGATACGCAGTATTTT
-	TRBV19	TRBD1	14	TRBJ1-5	CASRTGTGIQPQHF	TGTGCCAGTAGAACCGGGACAGGGATTCAGCCCCAGCATTTT
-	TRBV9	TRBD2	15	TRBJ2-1	CASTPSGSGYNEQFF	TGTGCCAGCACCCCTAGCGGGAGCGGTTACAATGAGCAGTTCTTC
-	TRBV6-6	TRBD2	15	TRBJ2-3	CASSYGGGSVDTQYF	TGTGCCAGCAGTTACGGGGGGGGGTCGGTAGATACGCAGTATTTT
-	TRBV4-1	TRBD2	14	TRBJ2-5	CASSQKLAQETQYF	TGCGCCAGCAGCCAAAAACTAGCGCAAGAGACCCAGTACTTC
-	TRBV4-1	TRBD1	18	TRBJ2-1	CASSQAPTTGASYNEQFF	TGCGCCAGCAGCCAAGCCCCGACGACAGGGGCCTCCTACAATGAGCAGTTCTTC
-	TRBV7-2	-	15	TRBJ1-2	CASSISRGEGYGYTF	TGTGCCAGCAGCATTAGCCGCGGGGAGGGGTATGGCTACACCTTC
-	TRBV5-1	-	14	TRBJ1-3	CASSLDGSGNTIYF	TGCGCCAGCAGCTTGGACGGCTCTGGAAACACCATATATTTT
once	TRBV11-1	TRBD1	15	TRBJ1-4	CASSLGQGVKEKLFF	TGTGCCAGCAGCTTGGGACAGGGGGTGAAGGAAAAACTGTTTTTT
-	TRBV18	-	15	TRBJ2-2	CASSPRDTRAGELFF	TGTGCCAGCTCACCCCGGGACACTCGGGCCGGGGAGCTGTTTTTT
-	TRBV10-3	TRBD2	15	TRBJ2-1	CAISGTSDFYNEQFF	TGTGCCATCAGTGGGACTAGCGACTTCTACAATGAGCAGTTCTTC
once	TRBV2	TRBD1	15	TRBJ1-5	CASSVGDRRNQPQHF	TGTGCCAGCAGTGTAGGGGACAGGAGAAATCAGCCCCAGCATTTT
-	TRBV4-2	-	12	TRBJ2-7	CASSQVGDEQYF	TGTGCCAGCAGCCAAGTAGGGGACGAGCAGTACTTC
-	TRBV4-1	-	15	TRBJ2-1	CASSQVLGYYNEQFF	TGCGCCAGCAGCCAAGTGCTCGGTTACTACAATGAGCAGTTCTTC
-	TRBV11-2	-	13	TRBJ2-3	CAVSRGSTDTQYF	TGTGCCGTTTCACGCGGTAGCACAGATACGCAGTATTTT
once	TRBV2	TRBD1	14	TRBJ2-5	CASRRQGIQETQYF	TGTGCCAGCAGGAGACAGGGAATTCAAGAGACCCAGTACTTC
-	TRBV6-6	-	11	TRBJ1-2	CASSYGGGYTF	TGTGCCAGCAGTTATGGGGGCGGCTACACCTTC
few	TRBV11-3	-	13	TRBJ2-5	CASSLRGQETQYF	TGTGCCAGCAGCTTGCGGGGACAAGAGACCCAGTACTTC
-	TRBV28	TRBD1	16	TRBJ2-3	CASSLTGSGWADTQYF	TGTGCCAGCAGTTTGACAGGGAGTGGATGGGCAGATACGCAGTATTTT
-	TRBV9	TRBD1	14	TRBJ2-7	CASSLGQGKYEQYF	TGTGCCAGCAGCCTTGGACAGGGAAAGTACGAGCAGTACTTC
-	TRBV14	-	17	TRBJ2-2	CASSRQGSSTRTGELFF	TGTGCCAGCAGCCGGCAAGGGAGCTCGACCCGCACCGGGGAGCTGTTTTTT
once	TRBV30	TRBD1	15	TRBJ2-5	CAWDHLRTGLGTQYF	TGTGCCTGGGACCATCTCCGGACAGGGCTAGGGACCCAGTACTTC
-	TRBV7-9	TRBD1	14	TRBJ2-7	CASSPGTGLYEQYF	TGTGCCAGCAGCCCCGGGACAGGCCTATACGAGCAGTACTTC
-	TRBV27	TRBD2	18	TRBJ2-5	CASSFVGASGRVWGAQYF	TGTGCCAGCAGTTTTGTTGGTGCTAGCGGGCGCGTCTGGGGGGCCCAGTACTTC
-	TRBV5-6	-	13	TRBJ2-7	CASSSGYFYEQYF	TGTGCCAGCAGCTCGGGGTATTTCTACGAGCAGTACTTC
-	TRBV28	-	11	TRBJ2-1	CASSPYNEQFF	TGTGCCAGCAGTCCGTACAATGAGCAGTTCTTC
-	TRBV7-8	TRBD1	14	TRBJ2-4	CASSPRTGLAIQYF	TGTGCCAGCAGCCCACGGACAGGACTGGCCATTCAGTACTTC
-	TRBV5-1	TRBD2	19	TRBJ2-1	CASSGWLAGGTSSYNEQFF	TGCGCCAGCAGCGGATGGCTAGCGGGGGGAACCAGCTCCTACAATGAGCAGTTCTTC
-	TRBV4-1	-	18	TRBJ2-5	CASSQDPPGEDPGETQYF	TGCGCCAGCAGCCAAGATCCACCGGGGGAGGACCCCGGGGAGACCCAGTACTTC
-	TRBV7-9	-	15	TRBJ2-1	CASSVGDWYYNEQFF	TGTGCCAGCAGCGTAGGAGATTGGTACTACAATGAGCAGTTCTTC
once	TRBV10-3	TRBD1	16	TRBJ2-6	CAITRGRQSGANVLTF	TGTGCCATCACCAGGGGGCGTCAATCTGGGGCCAACGTCCTGACTTTC
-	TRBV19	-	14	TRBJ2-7	CASSIGGPAYEQYF	TGTGCCAGTAGTATAGGTGGGCCTGCTTACGAGCAGTACTTC
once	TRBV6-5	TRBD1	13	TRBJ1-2	CASSPYGQGGYTF	TGTGCCAGCAGTCCATACGGACAGGGTGGCTACACCTTC
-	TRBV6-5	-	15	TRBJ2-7	CASRRGGASPGEQYF	TGTGCCAGCAGGAGGGGGGGAGCCTCCCCGGGCGAGCAGTACTTC
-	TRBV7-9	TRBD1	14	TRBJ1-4	CASTQGATNEKLFF	TGTGCCAGCACACAGGGGGCAACTAATGAAAAACTGTTTTTT
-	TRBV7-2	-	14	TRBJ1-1	CASSPGQLNTEAFF	TGTGCCAGCAGCCCCGGACAGCTTAACACTGAAGCTTTCTTT
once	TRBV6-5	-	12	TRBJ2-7	CASSPSSYEQYF	TGTGCCAGCTCCCCCAGTTCCTACGAGCAGTACTTC